The clone carrying this T cell receptor (beta chain) was observed many times. This sample stems from a study of T-cell reconstitution after alpha-beta-depleted transplantation in children. Unique molecular identifiers tagged the TCRbeta library. MiXCR, run by TCRdb on the PCR reads, gives a single entry per CDR3 protein. The table lists 490,000 or so distinct CDR3 sequences, approximately 12% of them singletons. Germline CDR1 DFQATT, CDR2 SNEGSKA (reference sequence). This CDR3 has 14 amino acids. The V end lost 3 bases, the J end lost 0 bases, and 10 bases lay between the germline ends. The clonotype originates from a human donor who donated a stem cell graft to a child with combined immunodeficiency. The chain employs TRBV20-1 and TRBJ2-3, with D unresolved. The sequenced sample was PBMCs from the stem cell graft donor, obtained from the stem cell graft. CDR3 sequence: CSASSPISTDTQYF. The CDR3 DNA reads TGCAGTGCTAGTTCCCCGATTAGCACAGATACGCAGTATTTT.